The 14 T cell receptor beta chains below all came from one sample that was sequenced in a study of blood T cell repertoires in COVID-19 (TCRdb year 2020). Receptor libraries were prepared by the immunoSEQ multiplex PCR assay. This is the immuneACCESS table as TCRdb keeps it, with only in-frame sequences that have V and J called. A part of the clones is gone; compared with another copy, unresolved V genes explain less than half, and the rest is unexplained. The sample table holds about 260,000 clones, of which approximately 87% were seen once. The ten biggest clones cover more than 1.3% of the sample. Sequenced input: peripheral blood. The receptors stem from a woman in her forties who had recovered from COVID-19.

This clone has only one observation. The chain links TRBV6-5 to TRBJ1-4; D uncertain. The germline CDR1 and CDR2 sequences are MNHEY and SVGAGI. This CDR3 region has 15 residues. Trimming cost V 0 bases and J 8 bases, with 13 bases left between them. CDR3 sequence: CASSYSVAQAEKLFF. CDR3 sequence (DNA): TGTGCCAGCAGTTACTCGGTCGCCCAGGCCGAAAAACTGTTTTTT.

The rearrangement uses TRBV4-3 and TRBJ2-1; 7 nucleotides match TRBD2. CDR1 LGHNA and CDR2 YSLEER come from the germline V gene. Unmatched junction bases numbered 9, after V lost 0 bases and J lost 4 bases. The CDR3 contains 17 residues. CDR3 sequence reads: CASSQEFGLAAYNEQFF. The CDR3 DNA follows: TGCGCCAGCAGCCAAGAATTCGGGCTAGCGGCTTACAATGAGCAGTTCTTC.

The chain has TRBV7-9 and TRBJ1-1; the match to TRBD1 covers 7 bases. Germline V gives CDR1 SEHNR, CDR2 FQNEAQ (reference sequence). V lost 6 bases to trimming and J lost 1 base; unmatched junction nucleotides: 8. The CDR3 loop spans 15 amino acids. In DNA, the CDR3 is TGTGCCAGCAGACCCGGGACAGCAAAGAACACTGAAGCTTTCTTT. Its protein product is CASRPGTAKNTEAFF.

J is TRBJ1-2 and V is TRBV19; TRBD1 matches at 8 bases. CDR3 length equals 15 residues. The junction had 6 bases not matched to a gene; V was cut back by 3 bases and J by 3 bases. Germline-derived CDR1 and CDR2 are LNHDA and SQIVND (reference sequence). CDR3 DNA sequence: TGTGCCAGTAGTATCCCAGGGGGCGAGGACTATGGCTACACCTTC. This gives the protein CASSIPGGEDYGYTF.

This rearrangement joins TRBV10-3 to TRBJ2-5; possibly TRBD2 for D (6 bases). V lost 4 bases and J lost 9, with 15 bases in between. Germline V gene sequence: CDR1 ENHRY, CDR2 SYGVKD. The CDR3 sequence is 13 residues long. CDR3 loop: CAISGGGPGAQYF. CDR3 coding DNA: TGTGCCATCAGTGGGGGAGGACCCGGGGCCCAGTACTTC.

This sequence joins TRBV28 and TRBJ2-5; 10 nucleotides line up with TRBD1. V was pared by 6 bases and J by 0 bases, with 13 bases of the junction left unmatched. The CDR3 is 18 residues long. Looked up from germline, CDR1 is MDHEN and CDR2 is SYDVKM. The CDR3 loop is CASSQIRFGTGDQETQYF. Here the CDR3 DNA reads TGTGCCAGCAGCCAGATCAGATTCGGGACAGGGGACCAAGAGACCCAGTACTTC.

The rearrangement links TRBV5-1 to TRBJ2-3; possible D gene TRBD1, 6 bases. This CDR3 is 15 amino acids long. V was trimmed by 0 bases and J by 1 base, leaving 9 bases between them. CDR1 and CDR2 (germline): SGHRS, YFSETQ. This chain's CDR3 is CASSLGDTGTDTQYF. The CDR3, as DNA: TGCGCCAGCAGCTTGGGGGACACCGGCACAGATACGCAGTATTTT. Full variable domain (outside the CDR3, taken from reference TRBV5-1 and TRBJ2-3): KAGVTQTPRYLIKTRGQQVTLSCSPISGHRSVSWYQQTPGQGLQFLFEYFSETQRNKGNFPGRFSGRQFSNSRSEMNVSTLELGDSALYLCASSLGDTGTDTQYFGPGTRLTVL.

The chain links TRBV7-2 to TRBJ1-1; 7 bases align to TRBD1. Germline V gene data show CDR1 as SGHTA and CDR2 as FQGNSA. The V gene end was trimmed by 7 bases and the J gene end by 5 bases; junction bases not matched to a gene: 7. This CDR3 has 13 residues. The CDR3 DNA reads TGTGCCAGCAACAACAGGGGTTTTACTGAAGCTTTCTTT. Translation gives CASNNRGFTEAFF.

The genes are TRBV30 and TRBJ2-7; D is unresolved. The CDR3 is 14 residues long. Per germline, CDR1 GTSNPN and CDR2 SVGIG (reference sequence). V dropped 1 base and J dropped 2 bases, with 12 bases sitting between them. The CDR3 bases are TGTGCCTGGAGTGATGTCTCGGTAACCTACGAGCAGTACTTC. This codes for CAWSDVSVTYEQYF.

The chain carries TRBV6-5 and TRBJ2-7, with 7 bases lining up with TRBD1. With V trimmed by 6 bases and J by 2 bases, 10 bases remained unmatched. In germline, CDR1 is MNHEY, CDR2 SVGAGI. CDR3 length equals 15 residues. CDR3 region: CASSQLTGRAYEQYF. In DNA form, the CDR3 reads TGTGCCAGCAGCCAATTGACAGGGCGGGCCTACGAGCAGTACTTC.

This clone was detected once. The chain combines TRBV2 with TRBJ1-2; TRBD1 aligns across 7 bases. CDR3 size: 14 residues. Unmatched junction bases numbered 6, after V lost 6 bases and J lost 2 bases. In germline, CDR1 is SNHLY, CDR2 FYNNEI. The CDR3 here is CASSQTGINYGYTF. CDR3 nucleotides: TGTGCCAGCAGCCAGACAGGGATAAACTATGGCTACACCTTC. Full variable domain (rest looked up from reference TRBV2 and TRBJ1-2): EPEVTQTPSHQVTQMGQEVILRCVPISNHLYFYWYRQILGQKVEFLVSFYNNEISEKSEIFDDQFSVERPDGSNFTLKIRSTKLEDSAMYFCASSQTGINYGYTFGSGTRLTVV.

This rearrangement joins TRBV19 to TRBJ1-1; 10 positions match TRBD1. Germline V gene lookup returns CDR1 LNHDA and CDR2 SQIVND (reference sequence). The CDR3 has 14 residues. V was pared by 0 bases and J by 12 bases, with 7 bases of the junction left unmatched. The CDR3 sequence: CASSIDLGTGETFF. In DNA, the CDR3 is TGTGCCAGTAGTATAGATCTGGGGACAGGGGAGACTTTCTTT.

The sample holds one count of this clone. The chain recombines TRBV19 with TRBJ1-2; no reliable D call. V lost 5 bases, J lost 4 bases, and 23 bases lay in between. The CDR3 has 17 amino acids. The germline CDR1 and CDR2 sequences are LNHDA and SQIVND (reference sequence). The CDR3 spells CASSLKPGPSSIYGYTF. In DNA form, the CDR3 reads TGTGCCAGTAGTCTTAAGCCGGGTCCTTCCTCCATCTATGGCTACACCTTC. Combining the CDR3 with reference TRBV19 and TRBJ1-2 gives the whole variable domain DGGITQSPKYLFRKEGQNVTLSCEQNLNHDAMYWYRQDPGQGLRLIYYSQIVNDFQKGDIAEGYSVSREKKESFPLTVTSAQKNPTAFYLCASSLKPGPSSIYGYTFGSGTRLTVV.

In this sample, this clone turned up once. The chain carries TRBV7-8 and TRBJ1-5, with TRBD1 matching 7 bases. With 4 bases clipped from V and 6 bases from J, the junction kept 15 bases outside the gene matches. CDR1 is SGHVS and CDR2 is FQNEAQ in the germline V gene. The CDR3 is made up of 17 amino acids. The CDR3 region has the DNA TGTGCCAGCAGCTCGGTGACAGGGACCGAGGAGCCTCAGCCCCAGCATTTT. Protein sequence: CASSSVTGTEEPQPQHF. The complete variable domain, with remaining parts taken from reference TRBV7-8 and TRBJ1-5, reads GAGVSQSPRYKVAKRGQDVALRCDPISGHVSLFWYQQALGQGPEFLTYFQNEAQLDKSGLPSDRFFAERPEGSVSTLKIQRTQQEDSAVYLCASSSVTGTEEPQPQHFGDGTRLSIL.